This TCR beta chain was observed in a study of a mutant IDH1 vaccine in newly diagnosed glioma (dated by TCRdb to 2020 to 2023). Regarding the complete study: Of the roughly 34 treated patients, approximately 62% were male and around 38% were female, and a mean age of around 40 years was recorded. Longitudinal TCRB deep sequencing was performed for 20 to 25 treated patients wherever samples were available for exploratory analyses. Peripheral blood was collected at six visits: V03 (baseline), V05, V07, V10, V12 and V13. Before enrollment, patients had received standard therapy of radiotherapy alone, temozolomide alone, or radiochemotherapy with temozolomide; most received the combination. Here is what the overall study found, with its caveats: Selection of PBMC samples for TCRB deep sequencing was based on availability. The authors noted that analyses of patient blood samples could not be reproduced because of sample limitations. Across multiple MHC alleles, vaccine-induced immune responses were seen in 90% to 95% of patients. No apparent relationship was observed between pseudoprogression and alterations in the top peripheral T cell clonotypes detected by TCRB sequencing.

V was cut back by 8 bases and J by 5 bases, leaving a gap of 12 bases between them. The germline V gene (reference sequence) specifies MNHEY as CDR1 and SMNVEV as CDR2. From the cysteine through the phenylalanine, the CDR3 covers 12 amino acids. The kept DNA is CDR3 alone, 36 bases in frame from the first base. The library relied on the immunoSEQ multiplex PCR assay. The hsTCRB Kit was used according to the manufacturer's protocol to amplify rearranged TCR beta chain sequences. An Illumina MiSeq was used to sequence the TCRB libraries. In the source study's methods: The proprietary platform of the kit vendor was used for demultiplexing, trimming and gene mapping. What TCRdb holds here is the immuneACCESS table cut down to in-frame rearrangements. Part of the clones is not present; checked against another copy, under half of the missing clones reflect an unresolved V gene, and the others are unexplained. V and J calls and clone size are given by that table; D and trimming were obtained from the DNA. Recorded for this sample are about 98,000 clones; around 90% of them occurred a single time. The ten largest make up approximately 0.57% of the sample.

The meaning of the sample's time point label: baseline, week 1 (first vaccination visit). Reading the label with the study, this specimen's treatment or condition is: pre-vaccination baseline after standard-of-care therapy. Newly diagnosed WHO grade 3 or 4 IDH1-mutant astrocytomas showing loss of nuclear ATRX were present in the donors. The samples were drawn from NOA16, a multicentre, single-arm, open-label phase I trial in Germany that tested a mutant IDH1 peptide vaccine in humans for the first time. Blood drawn at visit V03 was used as the baseline sample for immunogenicity testing. The DNeasy Blood and Tissue Kit was used to extract genomic DNA from EDTA blood for TCRB sequencing. Comments on this clone: The specificity of this receptor is unknown. No base qualities exist here, and no much larger clone lies one base off it.

The source material was PBMCs, sampled from a glioma patient treated with radiotherapy, temozolomide or both. The receptor was isolated from a woman in her forties or fifties with glioma. The rearrangement joined TRBV27 to TRBJ1-2; a tentative D match to TRBD1 spans 6 bases. The nucleotide sequence reads as follows: TGTGCCAGCGGTGGGGGGGCTTATGGCTACACCTTC. This encodes CASGGGAYGYTF.